Each of the 8 T cell receptor beta chains below was sequenced from the same sample in a study of molecular identifiers for immune sequencing clone quantification. TCRdb redid the calling of the PCR reads with MiXCR, one entry per CDR3 protein. The profile shows 30,000 to 45,000 distinct CDR3 sequences, approximately 17% of them singletons. The sequencing input was naive CD8+ T cells from blood, with Jurkat cell RNA spiked in. Documented subset: FACS-sorted CD8+CD4-CCR7+CD45RA+ naive T cells. The source of these receptors is a human donor in good health. Some libraries in this study had Jurkat cell RNA spiked in.

Judged by abundance, this clonotype is medium-sized. This rearrangement joins TRBV7-6 to TRBJ2-3; D ambiguous. The germline V gene encodes CDR1 SGHVS and CDR2 FNYEAQ. The CDR3 totals 14 residues. Trimming stripped 1 base from V and 2 bases from J, with 7 bases between. The CDR3 reads CASSLGADTDTQYF. For the CDR3, the DNA is TGTGCCAGCAGCTTAGGAGCAGACACAGATACGCAGTATTTT.

This clonotype was seen at least ten times. The chain carries TRBV10-1 and TRBJ2-2; TRBD1 matches at 7 bases. CDR1 and CDR2 (germline): WNHNN, SYGVQD (reference sequence). This CDR3 has 14 amino acids. V trimming: 10 bases; J trimming: 2 bases; junction bases outside the gene matches: 7. The CDR3 nucleotides are TGCGCCAACCAGAGGGGGCGCAACACCGGGGAGCTGTTTTTT. It translates to CANQRGRNTGELFF.

This clonotype appeared many times. The J gene is TRBJ2-7, the V gene TRBV5-1; D not certain. The V gene's germline CDR1 is SGHRS and CDR2 YFSETQ. The CDR3 is 14 amino acids. Trimming pared 2 bases from V and 2 bases from J, leaving 11 bases between. The CDR3 DNA reads as TGCGCCAGCAGCTTAATTAATGACGCCTACGAGCAGTACTTC. It codes for CASSLINDAYEQYF. The complete variable domain, with remaining parts taken from reference TRBV5-1 and TRBJ2-7, reads KAGVTQTPRYLIKTRGQQVTLSCSPISGHRSVSWYQQTPGQGLQFLFEYFSETQRNKGNFPGRFSGRQFSNSRSEMNVSTLELGDSALYLCASSLINDAYEQYFGPGTRLTVT.

This clonotype was seen repeatedly, ten times or more. The gene calls are TRBV28 and TRBJ2-3; TRBD1 agrees at 7 bases. Germline-derived CDR1 and CDR2 are MDHEN and SYDVKM. V trimming: 3 bases; J trimming: 0 bases; junction bases outside the gene matches: 6. CDR3 length: 16 residues. The CDR3 here is CASSLVPGQSTDTQYF. In nucleotides, the CDR3 is TGTGCCAGCAGTTTGGTTCCGGGACAGAGCACAGATACGCAGTATTTT. Using reference TRBV28 and TRBJ2-3 for the parts outside the CDR3, the full variable domain is DVKVTQSSRYLVKRTGEKVFLECVQDMDHENMFWYRQDPGLGLRLIYFSYDVKMKEKGDIPEGYSVSREKKERFSLILESASTNQTSMYLCASSLVPGQSTDTQYFGPGTRLTVL.

This clonotype was observed at least ten times. The J gene is TRBJ2-7, the V gene TRBV28; D not certain. V gave up 5 bases and J gave up 6 bases, with 8 bases separating them. CDR3 length: 11 amino acids. Germline V gives CDR1 MDHEN, CDR2 SYDVKM. The CDR3 DNA sequence: TGTGCCAGCAGTGCCCTCCGCGAGCAGTACTTC. This codes for CASSALREQYF.

The rearrangement links TRBV7-9 to TRBJ2-2, with 11 nucleotides matching TRBD1. The V and J ends lost 10 bases and 6 bases, in that order; junction bases with no gene match: 10. The CDR3 loop spans 15 amino acids. Germline V lookup: CDR1 SEHNR, CDR2 FQNEAQ (reference sequence). The CDR3 loop is CANTIPGQGAGELFF. CDR3 in DNA: TGTGCCAACACCATACCGGGACAGGGGGCCGGGGAGCTGTTTTTT.

This clonotype was picked up a small number of times. V gene TRBV13 combines with J gene TRBJ2-3; 11 nucleotides line up with TRBD2. J was trimmed by 5 bases and V by 6 bases; bases with no gene match: 4. Germline CDR1 and CDR2: PRHDT and FYEKMQ (reference sequence). The CDR3 runs 14 residues. CDR3 residues: CASSSGRGVDTQYF. In DNA form, the CDR3 reads TGTGCCAGCAGTAGCGGGAGGGGAGTAGATACGCAGTATTTT.

The J gene is TRBJ1-5, the V gene TRBV7-6, with D possibly being TRBD1 (6 bases). This CDR3 is 15 amino acids long. V lost 5 bases, J lost 0 bases, and 11 bases lay in between. CDR1 is SGHVS and CDR2 is FNYEAQ in the germline V gene. CDR3: CASSPGDGSNQPQHF. The CDR3 DNA reads TGTGCCAGCAGCCCAGGGGACGGTAGCAATCAGCCCCAGCATTTT.